This passage covers 30 T cell receptor beta chains from one sample sequenced in a study of OX40 agonist ivuxolimab in advanced cancers. Data came from immunoSEQ multiplex PCR; TCRdb stores just in-frame clones and leaves some out. Of about 150,000 clones listed, about 93% are singletons. The sample consisted of CD4+ or CD8+ T cells sorted from blood, taken in a trial of the OX40 agonist ivuxolimab. The source of these receptors is an adult with an advanced solid tumor such as melanoma, head and neck, liver or kidney cancer.

The gene calls are TRBV28 and TRBJ1-2, with D perhaps TRBD1 (5 bases). The CDR3 has 15 residues. The germline gives CDR1 MDHEN, CDR2 SYDVKM. V was shortened by 6 bases and J by 8 bases, with 22 bases between the two germline ends. The CDR3 nucleotides are TGTGCCAGCAGCACCTGGGGGTTGAACAGCTGGGGCTACACCTTC. Its translation is CASSTWGLNSWGYTF.

This clone was observed a single time. The CDR3 DNA reads as TGTGCCAGCAGTTTATATGGTTCTCTTCAGCCCCAGCATTTT. Encoded protein: CASSLYGSLQPQHF. The chain uses TRBV27 and TRBJ1-5; D unclear. Germline V CDR1 and CDR2: MNHEY, SMNVEV (reference sequence). The CDR3 runs to 14 residues. Deletions cut 1 base from V and 6 bases from J, with 10 bases between.

V gene TRBV5-6 combines with J gene TRBJ1-2; D not certain. The CDR3 has 15 residues. Germline CDR1 SGHDT, CDR2 YYEEEE. Deletions cut 0 bases from V and 4 bases from J, with 13 bases between. This chain's CDR3 is CASSLGAGRSYGYTF. CDR3 DNA: TGTGCCAGCAGCTTGGGGGCGGGAAGGAGCTATGGCTACACCTTC.

This rearrangement joins TRBV25-1 to TRBJ2-7, with 9 bases that match TRBD1. The CDR3 has 14 amino acids. Germline lookup yields CDR1 MGHDK and CDR2 SYGVNS. V gave up 4 bases and J gave up 7 bases; unmatched junction bases: 8. CDR3 sequence reads: CASSAPGQGKEQYF. The DNA for the CDR3 is TGTGCCAGCAGTGCCCCGGGACAGGGTAAAGAGCAGTACTTC.

The CDR3 nucleotides read TGTGCCAGCAGTTCCGCAGGCAGCTCCTACAATGAGCAGTTCTTC. It specifies CASSSAGSSYNEQFF. This chain links TRBV6-6 with TRBJ2-1, with D unclear. The CDR3 is made up of 15 amino acids. The germline V gene has CDR1 MNHNY and CDR2 SVGAGI (reference sequence). V shed 4 bases and J shed 0 bases, with 10 bases lying between them.

The V gene is TRBV7-2, the J gene TRBJ1-5, with 7 bases aligning to TRBD1. The CDR3 consists of 15 residues. Germline lookup yields CDR1 SGHTA and CDR2 FQGNSA. V lost 4 bases and J lost 4; bases outside the gene matches: 7. The CDR3 protein is CASSSWDSINQPQHF. For the CDR3, the DNA is TGTGCCAGCAGCTCGTGGGACAGCATAAATCAGCCCCAGCATTTT.

J is TRBJ1-1 and V is TRBV12-5; D is ambiguous. Between the trimmed V and J ends, which lost 5 bases and 1 base, there was a span of 14 bases. This CDR3 contains 15 residues. CDR1 is LGHNT, CDR2 FRNRAP, per germline. The CDR3 DNA reads as TGTGCTAGTGGTACGGCGACTAATTGGAACACTGAAGCTTTCTTT. Protein sequence: CASGTATNWNTEAFF.

This chain connects TRBV11-2 to TRBJ1-4; no firm D call. The V end lost 5 bases, the J end lost 5 bases, and 12 bases lay between the germline ends. The CDR3 length is 14 residues. Germline V gene sequence: CDR1 SGHAT, CDR2 FQNNGV. The CDR3 DNA reads TGTGCCAGCAGCCAGAAGTGGTTAAATGAAAAACTGTTTTTT. Protein: CASSQKWLNEKLFF. Full variable domain (rest looked up from reference TRBV11-2 and TRBJ1-4): EAGVAQSPRYKIIEKRQSVAFWCNPISGHATLYWYQQILGQGPKLLIQFQNNGVVDDSQLPKDRFSAERLKGVDSTLKIQPAKLEDSAVYLCASSQKWLNEKLFFGSGTQLSVL.

This clone was detected only once. The chain recombines TRBV19 with TRBJ2-1; D is unclear. The ends were cut back, 6 bases at V and 6 bases at J, with 18 bases in the middle. This CDR3 is 15 amino acids long. CDR1 and CDR2 from the germline V gene are LNHDA and SQIVND (reference sequence). The CDR3: CASRNGQFSINEQFF. The CDR3, as DNA: TGTGCCAGTAGAAACGGCCAATTTTCCATCAATGAGCAGTTCTTC. The entire variable domain, with the rest obtained from reference TRBV19 and TRBJ2-1, is as follows: DGGITQSPKYLFRKEGQNVTLSCEQNLNHDAMYWYRQDPGQGLRLIYYSQIVNDFQKGDIAEGYSVSREKKESFPLTVTSAQKNPTAFYLCASRNGQFSINEQFFGPGTRLTVL.

The V gene is TRBV7-2, the J gene TRBJ2-2; possible D gene TRBD1, 6 bases. The V gene's germline CDR1 is SGHTA and CDR2 FQGNSA. This CDR3 spans 15 amino acids. The V and J ends lost 2 bases and 4 bases respectively, with 11 bases between them. The CDR3 spells CASSLSQGGTGELFF. The CDR3 DNA reads as TGTGCCAGCAGCTTATCACAGGGTGGCACCGGGGAGCTGTTTTTT.

This clone was detected only once. The J gene is TRBJ2-7, the V gene TRBV2; D ambiguous. V lost 6 bases and J 11 bases, leaving 11 bases between the germline ends. The germline V gene has CDR1 SNHLY and CDR2 FYNNEI. The CDR3 sequence is 10 residues long. CDR3 sequence reads: CASRKSAEYF. In DNA form, the CDR3 reads TGTGCCAGCAGGAAGAGCGCGGAGTACTTC.

V and J are TRBV7-2 and TRBJ1-4, with 8 nucleotides matching TRBD1. Looked up from germline, CDR1 is SGHTA and CDR2 is FQGNSA. V lost 5 bases, J lost 8 bases, and 7 bases stayed unmatched. The CDR3 spans 14 residues. The CDR3 coding sequence is TGTGCCAGCAGCCTCGGACAGGGACGGGAAAAACTGTTTTTT. Translating gives CASSLGQGREKLFF. The full variable domain, completed using reference TRBV7-2 and TRBJ1-4, is GAGVSQSPSNKVTEKGKDVELRCDPISGHTALYWYRQSLGQGLEFLIYFQGNSAPDKSGLPSDRFSAERTGGSVSTLTIQRTQQEDSAVYLCASSLGQGREKLFFGSGTQLSVL.

This clone was seen a few times. The J gene is TRBJ1-5, the V gene TRBV30; a possible D gene is TRBD1 (5 bases). Trimming removed 1 base from V and 7 bases from J, with 11 bases in between. The CDR3 runs to 13 residues. Germline lookup yields CDR1 GTSNPN and CDR2 SVGIG (reference sequence). In DNA, the CDR3 is TGTGCCTGGAGTGGGGGCGGAAGACAGCCCCAGCATTTT. Amino acid sequence: CAWSGGGRQPQHF.

The chain recombines TRBV7-2 with TRBJ1-3; D unresolved. V lost 5 bases, J lost 5 bases, and 13 bases lay in between. This CDR3 region has 14 residues. Germline assignment: CDR1 SGHTA and CDR2 FQGNSA. CDR3 DNA: TGTGCCAGCAGCCCGCAGGCGGACCGAAACACCATATATTTT. Protein product: CASSPQADRNTIYF.

The chain couples TRBV9 to TRBJ1-3; a weak D match, TRBD1 (6 bases). In germline, CDR1 is SGDLS, CDR2 YYNGEE. The length of the CDR3 is 16 residues. V dropped 4 bases and J dropped 1 base, with 15 bases sitting between them. The DNA for the CDR3 is TGTGCCAGCAGCCTTGGTCCCACAGGGTCTGGAAACACCATATATTTT. Its translation is CASSLGPTGSGNTIYF. Filled out from reference TRBV9 and TRBJ1-3, the complete variable domain reads DSGVTQTPKHLITATGQRVTLRCSPRSGDLSVYWYQQSLDQGLQFLIQYYNGEERAKGNILERFSAQQFPDLHSELNLSSLELGDSALYFCASSLGPTGSGNTIYFGEGSWLTVV.

V gene TRBV7-2 combines with J gene TRBJ1-2; 9 positions agree with TRBD1. The V and J ends lost 0 bases and 4 bases, in that order; junction bases with no gene match: 6. Per the germline V gene, CDR1 is SGHTA and CDR2 is FQGNSA. This CDR3 has 16 residues. CDR3 loop: CASSLAGQGTSYGYTF. The CDR3 DNA reads TGTGCCAGCAGCTTAGCAGGACAGGGGACGAGCTATGGCTACACCTTC.

The table lists this clone with a count of one. The rearrangement joins TRBV19 to TRBJ2-5; tentatively, D is TRBD1 (6 bases). The V gene's germline CDR1 is LNHDA and CDR2 SQIVND (reference sequence). V was clipped by 6 bases and J by 0 bases, with 8 bases between them. The CDR3 length is 13 residues. This CDR3 is CASRTGNQETQYF. The CDR3 coding sequence is TGTGCCAGTAGGACAGGCAACCAAGAGACCCAGTACTTC.

This sequence joins TRBV9 and TRBJ2-7, with TRBD2 matching 11 bases. J lost 1 base, V lost 2 bases, and 5 bases had no gene match. CDR1 is SGDLS and CDR2 is YYNGEE in the germline V gene. The CDR3 runs to 16 residues. The CDR3 protein is CASSVGLAGGSYEQYF. The CDR3 DNA sequence: TGTGCCAGCAGCGTCGGTCTAGCGGGGGGTTCCTACGAGCAGTACTTC.

The gene calls are TRBV21-1 and TRBJ1-2; the DNA was not used to check the table's D call, TRBD1. TRBV21-1 is shown as a pseudogene. This CDR3 region has 14 residues. CDR3 nucleotides: TGTGCCAGCAGCAGACGACAGGGGAAAGGTGGCTACACCTTC. It is translated as CASSRRQGKGGYTF.

The rearrangement links TRBV7-2 to TRBJ2-6, with D perhaps TRBD2 (6 bases). CDR3 length: 16 amino acids. V lost 1 base, J lost 1 base, and 8 bases lay in between. Per germline, CDR1 SGHTA and CDR2 FQGNSA. The CDR3 protein is CASSLGAGSGANVLTF. DNA of the CDR3: TGTGCCAGCAGCTTAGGTGCGGGATCTGGGGCCAACGTCCTGACTTTC.

The V call is TRBV5-4, the J call TRBJ2-1; 7 bases agree with TRBD2. The CDR3 extends over 13 amino acids. The V and J ends lost 2 bases and 7 bases, in that order; junction bases with no gene match: 3. Looked up from germline, CDR1 is SGHNT and CDR2 is YYREEE (reference sequence). This CDR3 is CASSLDGRNEQFF. The CDR3 DNA reads TGTGCCAGCAGCTTAGACGGGAGGAATGAGCAGTTCTTC.

V usage is TRBV5-1 and J usage is TRBJ1-2, with 8 positions matching TRBD1. J gave up 7 bases and V 4 bases, and 9 bases lay outside the gene matches. The CDR3 sequence is 14 residues long. Germline values: CDR1 SGHRS, CDR2 YFSETQ. The CDR3 sequence: CASSTTGGEGGYTF. The DNA for the CDR3 is TGCGCCAGCAGCACAACAGGGGGAGAAGGTGGCTACACCTTC.

This chain joins TRBV4-3 and TRBJ2-4; 7 nucleotides match TRBD2. V was clipped by 4 bases and J by 6 bases; unmatched bases: 15. This CDR3 is 17 amino acids long. Looked up from germline, CDR1 is LGHNA and CDR2 is YSLEER. CDR3 region: CASSRTGTGEGVNIQYF. The CDR3 coding sequence is TGCGCCAGCAGCCGCACGGGGACGGGGGAGGGTGTAAACATTCAGTACTTC.

The chain joins TRBV5-1 to TRBJ2-5; D gene uncertain. Germline V gives CDR1 SGHRS, CDR2 YFSETQ. This CDR3 contains 15 residues. Deletions cut 4 bases from V and 1 base from J, with 14 bases between. The CDR3: CASSLNSYLQETQYF. The CDR3 DNA is TGCGCCAGCAGCCTCAACTCGTACCTCCAAGAGACCCAGTACTTC.

This rearrangement joins TRBV7-9 to TRBJ2-7, with D hard to call. Germline V gives CDR1 SEHNR, CDR2 FQNEAQ (reference sequence). With 4 bases removed from V and 2 bases from J, the gap between germline ends came to 15 bases. The CDR3 sequence is 15 residues long. This chain's CDR3 is CASSSYRPDAYEQYF. In DNA form, the CDR3 reads TGTGCCAGCAGCTCCTACCGACCAGATGCCTACGAGCAGTACTTC. Full variable domain (missing parts from reference TRBV7-9 and TRBJ2-7): DTGVSQNPRHKITKRGQNVTFRCDPISEHNRLYWYRQTLGQGPEFLTYFQNEAQLEKSRLLSDRFSAERPKGSFSTLEIQRTEQGDSAMYLCASSSYRPDAYEQYFGPGTRLTVT.

The genes are TRBV7-9 and TRBJ2-2, with D possibly matching TRBD2 (6 bases). The CDR3 covers 15 residues. The germline gives CDR1 SEHNR, CDR2 FQNEAQ (reference sequence). Trimming cost V 1 base and J 5 bases, with 11 bases left between them. CDR3 bases: TGTGCCAGCAGCTTAGTCGGCCGGGGGACCGGGGAGCTGTTTTTT. Translated, it gives CASSLVGRGTGELFF.

V is TRBV5-1 and J is TRBJ1-2; possible D gene TRBD1, 6 bases. With 0 bases removed from V and 8 bases from J, the gap between germline ends came to 20 bases. The germline gives CDR1 SGHRS, CDR2 YFSETQ. The CDR3 is 16 residues long. CDR3 sequence reads: CASSLASTGPGGGYTF. Written as DNA, the CDR3 is TGCGCCAGCAGCTTGGCCTCGACAGGCCCCGGGGGGGGCTACACCTTC.

Notes on this clone: This sample also contains other DNA sequences that code for the same CDR3. This chain links TRBV11-2 with TRBJ1-2, with 8 positions matching TRBD1. The CDR3 contains 15 residues. Germline values: CDR1 SGHAT, CDR2 FQNNGV. Unmatched junction bases numbered 2, after V lost 1 base and J lost 1 base. The CDR3 DNA sequence: TGTGCCAGCAGCTTAGGAGACAGGGGTAACTATGGCTACACCTTC. Its protein product is CASSLGDRGNYGYTF.

This clone was picked up one time. The rearrangement joins TRBV6-6 to TRBJ2-2; D gene ambiguous. The CDR3 runs to 15 residues. CDR1 is MNHNY, CDR2 SVGAGI, per germline (reference sequence). V was trimmed by 0 bases and J by 6 bases, leaving 11 bases between them. In nucleotides, the CDR3 is TGTGCCAGCAGTTACTCGGCCAGCTACCCCGGGGAGCTGTTTTTT. It encodes CASSYSASYPGELFF.

The chain combines TRBV29-1 with TRBJ2-7, with a possible D match to TRBD1 (6 bases). Germline-derived CDR1 and CDR2 are SQVTM and ANQGSEA. CDR3 size: 14 residues. Trimming stripped 7 bases from V and 7 bases from J, with 23 bases between. The CDR3 protein is CSATGSPRWGEQYF. The DNA for the CDR3 is TGCAGCGCCACAGGGAGCCCCCGTTGGGGGGAGCAGTACTTC.